This T cell receptor beta chain was profiled in a study of blood T cell repertoires in COVID-19. Study context: PBMCs, B-cell-depleted T cells, or T cells were the source of the cDNA or gDNA that made up the material.

In the study's own analysis: Estimation of nucleated cell counts relied on the amplification of reference gene primers. Produced via immunoSEQ multiplex PCR; TCRdb's table is partial and in-frame only. V and J calls and clone size are given by that table; D and trimming were obtained from the DNA. The sample holds about 180,000 clones, approximately 86% seen once. CDR1 is LNHDA, CDR2 SQIVND, per germline (reference sequence). The CDR3 has 13 residues. V was clipped by 7 bases and J by 5 bases, with 12 bases between them. In this sample, this clone turned up a few times. The receptor's source is a woman aged 45-59 years with acute or convalescent COVID-19. The specimen was peripheral blood. The rearrangement uses TRBV19 and TRBJ1-5, with D possibly matching TRBD1 (6 bases). CDR3 nucleotide sequence: TGTGCCAGTACTGGGCAGGGGTATCAGCCCCAGCATTTT. It encodes CASTGQGYQPQHF.